This is a list of T cell receptor beta chains from one sample in a study of siplizumab effects on memory and regulatory T cells. Profiled with immunoSEQ multiplex PCR; TCRdb holds only in-frame clones, not every one. The sample includes around 100,000 clones, more than 85% of them seen just once. The sample consisted of CD4+ T cells sorted from blood. These TCRs come from a human donor in good health. CDR3s include the opening cysteine and the closing phenylalanine or tryptophan. A D gene is named only where the DNA matches it firmly. Clone size is given for some rows only: seen once, a few or many times, or a class if the clone is expanded.

d_gene	v_gene	j_gene	abundance	CDR3aa	CDR3nt
NA	TRBV6-5	TRBJ1-2	NA	CASSYSGSYGYTF	TGTGCCAGCAGTTACTCGGGGAGCTATGGCTACACCTTC
NA	TRBV5-1	TRBJ1-2	NA	CASSWPDGDGYTF	TGCGCCAGCAGCTGGCCGGACGGTGATGGCTACACCTTC
TRBD2	TRBV6-1	TRBJ2-1	NA	CASSEEAGGPYEQFF	TGTGCCAGCAGTGAAGAAGCGGGGGGACCCTATGAGCAGTTCTTC
TRBD2	TRBV6-5	TRBJ2-3	NA	CASSYSGGGTDTQYF	TGTGCCAGCAGTTATTCCGGGGGGGGCACAGATACGCAGTATTTT
TRBD2	TRBV4-2	TRBJ2-3	NA	CASSQDPRGGGADTQYF	TGTGCCAGCAGCCAAGATCCCCGGGGGGGCGGGGCAGATACGCAGTATTTT
NA	TRBV1	TRBJ2-3	NA	CTSRDPLTDTQYF	TGCACCAGCCGTGACCCACTCACAGATACGCAGTATTTT
NA	TRBV5-5	TRBJ1-2	NA	CASSPDPVGYTF	TGTGCCAGCAGCCCAGACCCAGTTGGCTACACCTTC
NA	TRBV5-1	TRBJ1-4	once	CASSLEPGEKLFF	TGCGCCAGCAGCTTGGAACCGGGGGAAAAACTGTTTTTT
NA	TRBV29-1	TRBJ2-5	NA	CSVEGRLQETQYF	TGCAGCGTTGAAGGCCGGCTCCAAGAGACCCAGTACTTC
NA	TRBV7-6	TRBJ2-5	NA	CASSLSRGTKETQYF	TGTGCCAGCAGCTTATCGCGGGGCACAAAAGAGACCCAGTACTTC
NA	TRBV9	TRBJ2-3	NA	CASSVSPWTDVGADTQYF	TGTGCCAGCAGCGTATCCCCCTGGACTGATGTAGGCGCAGATACGCAGTATTTT
TRBD2	TRBV11-3	TRBJ2-3	NA	CASSLDSISGGTDTQYF	TGTGCCAGCAGCTTAGATTCTATTAGCGGGGGAACAGATACGCAGTATTTT
NA	TRBV27	TRBJ2-4	NA	CASSLSYTASSKNIQYF	TGTGCCAGCAGTTTATCGTACACTGCGAGTAGCAAAAACATTCAGTACTTC
NA	TRBV19	TRBJ1-1	NA	CATTLNTEAFF	TGTGCCACTACATTGAACACTGAAGCTTTCTTT
TRBD2	TRBV2	TRBJ2-7	once	CASSMGSGGPSYEQYF	TGTGCCAGCAGCATGGGGTCGGGGGGGCCCTCCTACGAGCAGTACTTC
NA	TRBV6-1	TRBJ2-7	NA	CASSEPGTYEQYF	TGTGCCAGCAGTGAACCGGGGACCTACGAGCAGTACTTC
TRBD2	TRBV19	TRBJ2-2	once	CAIRTSGTGELFF	TGTGCCATCAGGACTAGCGGGACCGGGGAGCTGTTTTTT
NA	TRBV9	TRBJ2-3	NA	CASNLVSTDTQYF	TGTGCCAGCAACCTAGTGAGCACAGATACGCAGTATTTT
NA	TRBV6-5	TRBJ2-2	NA	CASSPGPGTGELFF	TGTGCCAGCAGCCCCGGGCCAGGGACCGGGGAGCTGTTTTTT
NA	TRBV28	TRBJ2-2	NA	CAIPRNRGAGTGELFF	TGTGCCATCCCCCGGAATCGGGGGGCCGGCACCGGGGAGCTGTTTTTT
TRBD1	TRBV9	TRBJ2-3	NA	CASSFRGRIDTQYF	TGTGCCAGCAGCTTCAGGGGGCGCATAGATACGCAGTATTTT
NA	TRBV19	TRBJ1-2	once	CASSILNPGPKTNYGYTF	TGTGCCAGTAGTATATTAAACCCGGGACCGAAAACTAACTATGGCTACACCTTC
TRBD2	TRBV7-8	TRBJ2-3	NA	CASSPRLAGTIGADTQYF	TGTGCCAGCAGTCCCAGACTAGCGGGGACGATCGGGGCAGATACGCAGTATTTT
NA	TRBV6-5	TRBJ1-2	NA	CASSYGRFYGYTF	TGTGCCAGCAGTTATGGGAGGTTCTATGGCTACACCTTC
NA	TRBV28	TRBJ2-6	NA	CASKPSGANVLTF	TGTGCCAGCAAGCCCTCTGGGGCCAACGTCCTGACTTTC
TRBD2	TRBV30	TRBJ2-1	NA	CAWSGLAGGFYNEQFF	TGTGCCTGGAGTGGACTAGCGGGGGGGTTTTACAATGAGCAGTTCTTC
TRBD1	TRBV19	TRBJ2-1	NA	CASSSNRDRSGQFF	TGTGCCAGTAGTTCCAACCGGGACAGGTCGGGGCAGTTCTTC
NA	TRBV2	TRBJ2-1	NA	CASSERPGPGLYEQFF	TGTGCCAGCAGCGAAAGACCGGGACCAGGGCTGTATGAGCAGTTCTTC
TRBD1	TRBV7-2	TRBJ1-3	NA	CASSPTGTGNTIYF	TGTGCCAGCAGTCCGACAGGGACTGGAAACACCATATATTTT
NA	TRBV29-1	TRBJ1-4	NA	CSVGQGEKLFF	TGCAGCGTCGGGCAGGGTGAAAAACTGTTTTTT
NA	TRBV5-4	TRBJ1-2	NA	CASSRLYASGSDTF	TGTGCCAGCAGCCGACTTTATGCATCAGGGAGCGACACCTTC
TRBD2	TRBV9	TRBJ2-3	NA	CASSGFRAGVVTDTQYF	TGTGCCAGCAGCGGCTTCCGAGCGGGGGTAGTAACAGATACGCAGTATTTT
NA	TRBV6-5	TRBJ1-2	NA	CASSRVSATGGGYTF	TGTGCCAGCAGCCGGGTCTCGGCGACAGGCGGTGGCTACACCTTC
NA	TRBV4-1	TRBJ2-1	NA	CASSQLDIISYNEQFF	TGCGCCAGCAGCCAACTCGACATTATCTCCTACAATGAGCAGTTCTTC
NA	TRBV4-1	TRBJ2-7	NA	CASSPDPRMSSYEQYF	TGCGCCAGCAGCCCGGACCCTCGGATGTCCTCCTACGAGCAGTACTTC
TRBD1	TRBV27	TRBJ1-1	NA	CASSWVRGAGTEAFF	TGTGCCAGCAGTTGGGTCAGGGGGGCAGGGACTGAAGCTTTCTTT
NA	TRBV9	TRBJ1-2	NA	CASSVATTGYTF	TGTGCCAGCAGCGTAGCCACCACTGGCTACACCTTC
NA	TRBV9	TRBJ2-5	once	CASSVALSGGAYQETQYF	TGTGCCAGCAGCGTAGCTCTCTCCGGGGGAGCGTACCAAGAGACCCAGTACTTC
NA	TRBV5-1	TRBJ1-5	NA	CASSLESGGNQPQHF	TGCGCCAGCAGCTTGGAGTCAGGGGGCAATCAGCCCCAGCATTTT
NA	TRBV7-9	TRBJ2-5	NA	CASSLRSVQETQYF	TGTGCCAGCAGCTTAAGAAGCGTCCAAGAGACCCAGTACTTC
NA	TRBV20-1	TRBJ2-5	NA	CSARPQETQYF	TGCAGTGCTAGACCCCAAGAGACCCAGTACTTC
NA	TRBV5-1	TRBJ2-3	NA	CASSLVVTASTDTQYF	TGCGCCAGCAGCTTGGTTGTCACAGCTAGCACAGATACGCAGTATTTT
NA	TRBV19	TRBJ1-1	NA	CASNYGGNTEAFF	TGTGCCAGTAATTATGGAGGGAACACTGAAGCTTTCTTT
TRBD1	TRBV18	TRBJ1-1	NA	CASSRGTGHMNTEAFF	TGTGCCAGCTCACGAGGGACAGGGCACATGAACACTGAAGCTTTCTTT
NA	TRBV7-9	TRBJ2-1	NA	CASSLTGHLSEQFF	TGTGCCAGCAGCTTAACGGGACACCTAAGTGAGCAGTTCTTC
TRBD2	TRBV29-1	TRBJ2-3	NA	CSVDGARGEFTDTQYF	TGCAGCGTTGACGGAGCTCGGGGGGAGTTCACAGATACGCAGTATTTT